These 2 T cell receptor beta chains were sequenced from one sample in a study of blood T cells in healthy people across ages. Alongside a J-beta primer mix, a sample-barcoded 5' primer served in a second PCR lasting about 6 to 12 cycles. Each CDR3 protein gets one entry after TCRdb re-called the 5' RACE reads with MiXCR. The sample holds about 640,000 distinct CDR3 sequences, about 30% seen once. Sequenced sample: blood. These receptor sequences come from a woman over 75 in good health.

The chain combines TRBV3-1 with TRBJ2-3, with 11 bases identical to TRBD2. CDR3 length equals 16 residues. V was pared by 4 bases and J by 6 bases, with 9 bases of the junction left unmatched. Germline assignment: CDR1 LGHDT and CDR2 YNNKEL (reference sequence). CDR3 sequence reads: CASSPTSGRGRDTQYF. CDR3 in DNA: TGTGCCAGCAGCCCTACTAGCGGGAGAGGAAGGGATACGCAGTATTTT.

The rearrangement joins TRBV5-1 to TRBJ2-1, with D tentatively TRBD1 (6 bases). Germline V CDR1 and CDR2: SGHRS, YFSETQ. The CDR3 is 15 residues long. The V gene lost 3 bases and the J gene lost 1 base, with 11 bases spanning the gap. As DNA, the CDR3 is TGCGCCAGCAGCTGGACAGACGATTCCTACAATGAGCAGTTCTTC. It encodes CASSWTDDSYNEQFF.